These 18 T cell receptor beta chains were all obtained from the same sample, sequenced in a study of T cell changes during pregnancy in multiple sclerosis. Clones were read by immunoSEQ multiplex PCR, and TCRdb kept only the in-frame ones, dropping some. The sample consists of 65,000 to 95,000 clones, over 75% of them appearing once. This material consisted of peripheral blood, taken before pregnancy. Every receptor here comes from a female donor with multiple sclerosis, enrolled in a pregnancy study.

In this sample, this clone turned up once. This chain links TRBV6-1 with TRBJ2-1, with 8 bases that match TRBD2. Germline V gene data show CDR1 as MNHNS and CDR2 as SASEGT. Trimming at V came to 8 bases and at J to 8 bases, leaving 8 bases not matched to a gene. This CDR3 has 13 residues. CDR3 DNA sequence: TGTGCCAGCCGCCCCGGGGGGGCCTATGAGCAGTTCTTC. This sequence encodes CASRPGGAYEQFF.

V and J are TRBV9 and TRBJ2-5; maybe TRBD1 (6 bases). V lost 6 bases and J lost 4, with 13 bases in between. The CDR3 runs 13 residues. Per germline, CDR1 SGDLS and CDR2 YYNGEE. The CDR3 sequence: CASNPGQTETQYF. The CDR3 DNA reads as TGTGCCAGCAACCCCGGACAGACAGAGACCCAGTACTTC.

The chain couples TRBV18 to TRBJ1-6; TRBD1 is a possible D gene (5 bases). Germline V gives CDR1 KGHSH, CDR2 LQKENI. The CDR3 loop spans 13 amino acids. Trimming removed 2 bases from V and 10 bases from J, with 9 bases in between. CDR3 DNA sequence: TGTGCCAGCTCACCAGGGGCCCGGTCACCCCTCCACTTT. It codes for CASSPGARSPLHF.

The chain combines TRBV30 with TRBJ1-2; D gene uncertain. V was cut by 0 bases and J by 5 bases, with 10 bases left in between. The germline V gene encodes CDR1 GTSNPN and CDR2 SVGIG (reference sequence). This CDR3 contains 13 residues. The DNA of the CDR3 is TGTGCCTGGAGTGTACGGGGAGCGTATGGCTACACCTTC. Translating it yields CAWSVRGAYGYTF. Using reference TRBV30 and TRBJ1-2 for the parts outside the CDR3, the full variable domain is SQTIHQWPATLVQPVGSPLSLECTVEGTSNPNLYWYRQAAGRGLQLLFYSVGIGQISSEVPQNLSASRPQDRQFILSSKKLLLSDSGFYLCAWSVRGAYGYTFGSGTRLTVV.

This chain links TRBV7-3 with TRBJ2-2; no definite D call. The CDR3 loop spans 14 amino acids. The germline V gene has CDR1 SGHTA and CDR2 FQGTGA. With 5 bases removed from V and 6 bases from J, the gap between germline ends came to 13 bases. As DNA, the CDR3 is TGTGCCAGCAGCACCGTGGGCCAGGCCGGGGAGCTGTTTTTT. Its translation is CASSTVGQAGELFF.

The chain has TRBV7-3 and TRBJ2-1, with D maybe TRBD2 (5 bases). This CDR3 region has 13 residues. V was clipped by 3 bases and J by 9 bases, with 12 bases between them. Germline V gene data show CDR1 as SGHTA and CDR2 as FQGTGA. CDR3 sequence: CASSLRGQGEQFF. As DNA, the CDR3 is TGTGCCAGCAGCTTGAGAGGGCAAGGTGAGCAGTTCTTC.

This chain connects TRBV25-1 to TRBJ1-4; TRBD1 might be the D (5 bases). This CDR3 has 18 amino acids. V gave up 1 base and J gave up 8 bases, with 23 bases separating them. CDR1 is MGHDK, CDR2 SYGVNS, per germline. CDR3 nucleotide sequence: TGTGCCAGCAGTGAATTAAGCAACAGCTATAGGGGAAAGGAAAAACTGTTTTTT. Translating it yields CASSELSNSYRGKEKLFF. The entire variable domain, with the rest obtained from reference TRBV25-1 and TRBJ1-4, is as follows: EADIYQTPRYLVIGTGKKITLECSQTMGHDKMYWYQQDPGMELHLIHYSYGVNSTEKGDLSSESTVSRIRTEHFPLTLESARPSHTSQYLCASSELSNSYRGKEKLFFGSGTQLSVL.

The chain recombines TRBV30 with TRBJ1-5; 7 bases fit TRBD1. CDR1 and CDR2 (germline): GTSNPN, SVGIG (reference sequence). Losses at the gene ends were 5 bases for V and 0 bases for J; bases not matched to a gene: 4. There are 14 residues in the CDR3. The DNA of the CDR3 is TGTGCCTGGGGGCCAGGGGGTAGCAATCAGCCCCAGCATTTT. It codes for CAWGPGGSNQPQHF. Looking up the rest from reference TRBV30 and TRBJ1-5 gives the full variable domain: SQTIHQWPATLVQPVGSPLSLECTVEGTSNPNLYWYRQAAGRGLQLLFYSVGIGQISSEVPQNLSASRPQDRQFILSSKKLLLSDSGFYLCAWGPGGSNQPQHFGDGTRLSIL.

CDR3 amino acids: CASSFRGGTGTSGGSSYNEQFF. In nucleotides, the CDR3 is TGCGCCAGCAGCTTCCGCGGGGGAACCGGGACTAGCGGGGGTAGCTCCTACAATGAGCAGTTCTTC. The V gene is TRBV5-1, the J gene TRBJ2-1; the match to TRBD2 covers 14 bases. V lost 2 bases and J lost 0; bases outside the gene matches: 16. Germline CDR1 reads SGHRS; CDR2 reads YFSETQ. The CDR3 extends over 22 amino acids.

The chain has TRBV15 and TRBJ1-1, with 10 bases that match TRBD1. V lost 1 base to trimming and J lost 8 bases; unmatched junction nucleotides: 7. Germline V gene sequence: CDR1 LNHNV, CDR2 YYDKDF (reference sequence). This CDR3 is built from 15 residues. The CDR3 sequence is CATSRGGTGAEEAFF. The CDR3, as DNA: TGTGCCACCAGCAGAGGAGGGACAGGGGCAGAGGAAGCTTTCTTT.

V and J are TRBV27 and TRBJ1-2; the D gene is possibly TRBD1 (5 bases). The V and J ends lost 6 bases and 4 bases respectively, with 15 bases between them. The CDR3 is 14 residues long. Per the germline V gene, CDR1 is MNHEY and CDR2 is SMNVEV (reference sequence). The CDR3: CASSIGGGIYGYTF. The CDR3 bases are TGTGCCAGCAGCATCGGGGGTGGGATCTATGGCTACACCTTC.

The V gene is TRBV5-1, the J gene TRBJ1-2; 7 bases line up with TRBD1. Germline CDR1 SGHRS, CDR2 YFSETQ. This CDR3 comprises 14 residues. With 1 base clipped from V and 4 bases from J, the junction kept 4 bases outside the gene matches. This CDR3 reads CASSLRDSGYGYTF. The DNA for the CDR3 is TGCGCCAGCAGCTTGCGGGACAGCGGCTATGGCTACACCTTC.

This clone was recorded only once. The chain is built from TRBV27 and TRBJ1-6; D is possibly TRBD1 (6 bases). Germline V gives CDR1 MNHEY, CDR2 SMNVEV (reference sequence). Trimming took 1 base from V and 8 from J, leaving 15 bases between them. This CDR3 has 16 amino acids. CDR3 bases: TGTGCCAGCAGTTTATTTGGGCAGGGGACCCATTCACCCCTCCACTTT. Amino acids: CASSLFGQGTHSPLHF.

The chain has TRBV10-3 and TRBJ2-3; TRBD2 might be the D (7 bases). V was trimmed by 4 bases and J by 4 bases, leaving 15 bases between them. The length of the CDR3 is 15 residues. Germline V gene sequence: CDR1 ENHRY, CDR2 SYGVKD. The CDR3 region is CAISGTRGQSDTQYF. The CDR3 DNA is TGTGCCATCAGTGGGACGCGGGGGCAATCAGATACGCAGTATTTT.

The chain has TRBV7-2 and TRBJ2-2, with TRBD2 identical over 7 bases. The germline V gene encodes CDR1 SGHTA and CDR2 FQGNSA. The CDR3 is made up of 17 amino acids. Trimming took 4 bases from V and 6 from J; bases not matched to a gene: 14. CDR3 loop: CASSWGGAGVLSGELFF. The CDR3 DNA reads as TGTGCCAGCAGCTGGGGTGGCGCGGGGGTGCTCTCCGGGGAGCTGTTTTTT. Looking up the rest from reference TRBV7-2 and TRBJ2-2 gives the full variable domain: GAGVSQSPSNKVTEKGKDVELRCDPISGHTALYWYRQSLGQGLEFLIYFQGNSAPDKSGLPSDRFSAERTGGSVSTLTIQRTQQEDSAVYLCASSWGGAGVLSGELFFGEGSRLTVL.

The V call is TRBV7-8, the J call TRBJ1-2; D possibly corresponds to TRBD1 (5 bases). V was trimmed by 2 bases and J by 8 bases, leaving 15 bases between them. This CDR3 is 14 amino acids long. Germline CDR1 and CDR2: SGHVS and FQNEAQ. CDR3 region: CASSLREGLAGYTF. The CDR3 DNA reads TGTGCCAGCAGCTTACGTGAGGGACTGGCGGGCTACACCTTC.

The gene calls are TRBV2 and TRBJ2-7; TRBD2 is a possible D gene (6 bases). The germline gives CDR1 SNHLY, CDR2 FYNNEI. The CDR3 contains 14 residues. V dropped 6 bases and J dropped 1 base, with 13 bases sitting between them. In DNA, the CDR3 is TGTGCCAGCAGGAGGGGTGGGGGGTCCTACGAGCAGTACTTC. Translated, it gives CASRRGGGSYEQYF.

The rearrangement links TRBV7-9 to TRBJ2-2, with no clear D. The CDR3 has 15 residues. V dropped 1 base and J dropped 6 bases, with 12 bases sitting between them. CDR1 and CDR2 from the germline V gene are SEHNR and FQNEAQ (reference sequence). The CDR3 spells CASSLVVAGPGELFF. Written as DNA, the CDR3 is TGTGCCAGCAGCTTAGTGGTCGCAGGCCCCGGGGAGCTGTTTTTT.